This TCR beta chain was captured in a study of regulatory T cells in long-lasting Graves disease. The sample's time point: persistent/refractory GD, antithyroid drugs over 5 years with positive TRAb. Extracted RNA from PBMCs served as the source of the TCR library. This clonotype was seen a few times. The antigen is not known. Arm-PCR with iRepertoire HTBI primers amplified the CDR3 regions for these TCR beta libraries. Original handling: Throughout the samples, researchers identified about 62 TRBV and roughly 13 TRBJ segments. TCRdb reprocessed the multiplex PCR reads via MiXCR and lists one record per CDR3 protein. TCRdb, not the authors, supplied the V and J calls. The sample comprises a few hundred thousand distinct CDR3 sequences, approximately 23% of which are singletons, and about 29% rests with the top ten. Germline values: CDR1 DFQATT, CDR2 SNEGSKA (reference sequence). V trimming: 6 bases; J trimming: 4 bases; junction bases outside the gene matches: 6. CDR3 size: 14 residues.

Notes on the study in general: Among persistent patients, a larger number of public clonotypes were shared (around 3,000) than among newly diagnosed patients (about 970). The study found lower TCR diversity in persistent Graves' patients than in newly diagnosed ones.

The genes are TRBV20-1 and TRBJ2-1, with 10 bases aligning to TRBD2. This specimen consisted of peripheral blood mononuclear cells (PBMCs), obtained when the disease was refractory, from a patient treated with antithyroid drugs. This receptor was taken from a middle-aged woman with Graves disease. The CDR3, as DNA: TGCAGTGCCCCGGGACTAGCGTATTACAATGAGCAGTTCTTC. This gives the protein CSAPGLAYYNEQFF.